The present T cell receptor (beta chain) was sequenced within a study of T cells in narcolepsy. Per germline, CDR1 KGHSH and CDR2 LQKENI. The CDR3 is 13 amino acids. After removal of 6 bases from V and 6 bases from J, the junction contained 2 bases not matched to a gene. Some clones are missing from TCRdb's copy, which holds only in-frame ones; the method was immunoSEQ multiplex PCR. The table records more than 20,000 clones, approximately 80% of them present only once. The chain employs TRBV18 and TRBJ1-5; TRBD1 matches 10 bases. What was sequenced was memory (CD45RA-) CD4+ T cells from blood. The source is a human donor in good health. The CDR3 loop reads CASSGTGAQPQHF. The DNA for the CDR3 is TGTGCCAGCTCTGGGACAGGGGCTCAGCCCCAGCATTTT.